The T cell receptor (beta chain) described here comes from a study of breast tumors, draining lymph nodes, adjacent tissues. This clonotype was detected ten times or more. No antigen is known for it. Germline CDR1 reads LNHDA; CDR2 reads SQIVND (reference sequence). The ends lost 4 bases at V and 4 bases at J; junction bases unmatched: 3. This CDR3 has 15 amino acids. One entry per CDR3 protein, called by TCRdb with MiXCR from the multiplex PCR reads. The sample includes about 19,000 distinct CDR3 sequences, around 46% of them seen just once. Study results and limitations: Tumor repertoires ranked between lymph nodes and nontumor tissue in diversity, with V and J gene preferences. Luminal-like breast cancer showed significantly greater tumor-nontumor repertoire similarity than basal-like breast cancer did. Data fit most tumor T cells coming from lymph node, expanding in tumor.

V usage is TRBV19 and J usage is TRBJ2-3; 12 bases match TRBD2. The TCR comes from a female donor with breast cancer. Some clones in this sample may be carry-over from other donors' samples. Sequencing was done on a sample of breast tumor tissue. Here the CDR3 DNA reads TGTGCCAGTAGTACGACTAGCGGGAGTGCAGATACGCAGTATTTT. The encoded protein is CASSTTSGSADTQYF. Drawing the rest from reference TRBV19 and TRBJ2-3, the complete variable domain is DGGITQSPKYLFRKEGQNVTLSCEQNLNHDAMYWYRQDPGQGLRLIYYSQIVNDFQKGDIAEGYSVSREKKESFPLTVTSAQKNPTAFYLCASSTTSGSADTQYFGPGTRLTVL.